The 21 T cell receptor beta chains reported below all come from one sample, sequenced in a study of shared clonotypes between healthy human individuals. Naive CD8 isolation took CD45RO-negative cells positively selected for CCR7 and excluded terminally differentiated effector memory CD45RA+ cells. The assay was immunoSEQ multiplex PCR, and TCRdb's table has in-frame clones only and misses some. The sample consists of millions of clones, approximately 95% of them appearing once. Sequences were obtained from naive CD8+ T cells sorted from blood. The receptors shown here come from a man aged 18-30 years in good health.

V gene TRBV5-5 combines with J gene TRBJ2-7; tentatively, D is TRBD1 (5 bases). Deletions cut 4 bases from V and 0 bases from J, with 11 bases between. The germline V gene encodes CDR1 SGHKS and CDR2 YYEKEE (reference sequence). The CDR3 contains 14 residues. The CDR3 sequence is CASSLQDPSYEQYF. The CDR3 DNA follows: TGTGCCAGCAGCCTACAGGACCCCTCCTACGAGCAGTACTTC.

This chain joins TRBV9 and TRBJ2-5; TRBD2 aligns across 7 bases. J lost 2 bases, V lost 3 bases, and 10 bases had no gene match. Germline V gene data show CDR1 as SGDLS and CDR2 as YYNGEE. The CDR3 consists of 16 residues. This CDR3 reads CASSDPETSEQETQYF. CDR3 coding DNA: TGTGCCAGCAGCGATCCCGAAACTAGCGAACAAGAGACCCAGTACTTC.

This clone turned up a few times. The chain has TRBV2 and TRBJ2-7, with 10 bases lining up with TRBD1. Germline V gene data show CDR1 as SNHLY and CDR2 as FYNNEI. V gave up 3 bases and J gave up 2 bases; unmatched junction bases: 4. This CDR3 contains 15 residues. CDR3 in DNA: TGTGCCAGCAGTGACCCCGGGACAGGGGCCTACGAGCAGTACTTC. Its translation: CASSDPGTGAYEQYF.

The J gene is TRBJ2-5, the V gene TRBV19; 8 nucleotides agree with TRBD1. Trimming cost V 3 bases and J 5 bases; bases outside gene matches: 8. CDR1 is LNHDA, CDR2 SQIVND, per germline (reference sequence). The CDR3 totals 15 residues. In nucleotides, the CDR3 is TGTGCCAGTAGTATCGGGCAGGGGGCCTTTGAGACCCAGTACTTC. Translating it yields CASSIGQGAFETQYF.

The V gene is TRBV28, the J gene TRBJ1-3, with D unclear. Germline-derived CDR1 and CDR2 are MDHEN and SYDVKM. This CDR3 has 15 residues. Between the trimmed V and J ends, which lost 6 bases and 4 bases, there was a span of 16 bases. The CDR3 loop reads CASRSQSSWGNTIYF. CDR3 coding DNA: TGTGCCAGCAGATCCCAGAGCTCCTGGGGAAACACCATATATTTT.

The chain has TRBV7-2 and TRBJ1-5; TRBD1 agrees at 9 bases. Trimming took 2 bases from V and 6 from J; bases not matched to a gene: 5. This CDR3 comprises 15 residues. The V gene's germline CDR1 is SGHTA and CDR2 FQGNSA. Written as DNA, the CDR3 is TGTGCCAGCAGCTTAAACAGGGGGCGGGTTCAGCCCCAGCATTTT. It codes for CASSLNRGRVQPQHF.

V is TRBV27 and J is TRBJ2-7; 7 nucleotides line up with TRBD2. From germline, CDR1 is MNHEY and CDR2 SMNVEV (reference sequence). V was clipped by 7 bases and J by 2 bases; unmatched bases: 14. The CDR3 has 16 amino acids. The DNA of the CDR3 is TGTGCCAGCACTTCAAGTCACGGGACTATAGCCTACGAGCAGTACTTC. Amino acids: CASTSSHGTIAYEQYF.

This chain joins TRBV28 and TRBJ1-5, with 9 bases identical to TRBD1. CDR1 is MDHEN and CDR2 is SYDVKM in the germline V gene. V gave up 5 bases and J gave up 9 bases; unmatched junction bases: 14. CDR3 length: 16 amino acids. CDR3 bases: TGTGCCAGCAGTCTGATCGGGACAGGGAACAATGGGCCCCAGCATTTT. Its protein product is CASSLIGTGNNGPQHF.

V usage is TRBV10-3 and J usage is TRBJ2-1; a weak D match, TRBD1 (5 bases). The CDR3 is made up of 11 amino acids. V shed 0 bases and J shed 15 bases, with 9 bases lying between them. Germline V CDR1 and CDR2: ENHRY, SYGVKD. CDR3 in amino acids: CAISESGVAFF. The CDR3 DNA is TGTGCCATCAGTGAGTCAGGGGTGGCGTTCTTC.

The chain recombines TRBV5-1 with TRBJ2-2; 9 bases agree with TRBD1. CDR1 and CDR2 (germline): SGHRS, YFSETQ. The V gene end was trimmed by 7 bases and the J gene end by 4 bases; junction bases not matched to a gene: 8. The CDR3 has 15 amino acids. The CDR3 loop is CASPRTGVPTGELFF. CDR3 DNA sequence: TGCGCCAGCCCCAGGACAGGGGTACCCACCGGGGAGCTGTTTTTT.

The gene calls are TRBV6-5 and TRBJ1-4; D remains unclear. V was pared by 0 bases and J by 8 bases, with 13 bases between. This CDR3 spans 15 amino acids. The germline V gene has CDR1 MNHEY and CDR2 SVGAGI. CDR3 sequence reads: CASSYSTGLDEKLFF. The DNA of the CDR3 is TGTGCCAGCAGTTACTCGACCGGTCTGGACGAAAAACTGTTTTTT.

The chain couples TRBV4-1 to TRBJ2-7, with D possibly TRBD1 on 6 matching bases. With 4 bases removed from V and 2 bases from J, the gap between germline ends came to 15 bases. The germline V gene has CDR1 MGHRA and CDR2 YSYEKL. CDR3 size: 15 residues. CDR3 nucleotides: TGCGCCAGCAGCCGAGGGGGAGCCAACGCCTACGAGCAGTACTTC. This codes for CASSRGGANAYEQYF.

The V and J genes are TRBV6-4 and TRBJ1-5; 9 bases are shared with TRBD1. This CDR3 is built from 17 residues. Germline assignment: CDR1 MRHNA and CDR2 SNTAGT. V lost 6 bases, J lost 2 bases, and 11 bases stayed unmatched. The CDR3 loop is CASSRIRGQGCNQPQHF. The CDR3 DNA reads as TGTGCCAGCAGCCGCATACGGGGACAGGGTTGCAATCAGCCCCAGCATTTT.

The V call is TRBV27, the J call TRBJ2-7; tentative D call: TRBD2 (5 bases). Looked up from germline, CDR1 is MNHEY and CDR2 is SMNVEV (reference sequence). Trimming took off 1 base at V and 5 bases at J, with 21 bases between the two ends. The CDR3 totals 17 residues. The CDR3 DNA follows: TGTGCCAGCAGTTTATTAGAAAGGGCGGGCTTGGGCGACGAGCAGTACTTC. Amino acid sequence: CASSLLERAGLGDEQYF.

This clone came up once. The chain joins TRBV10-3 to TRBJ1-2, with unresolved D. From germline, CDR1 is ENHRY and CDR2 SYGVKD. There are 11 residues in the CDR3. Trimming left V 7 bases short and J 8 bases short, with 11 bases between. Written as DNA, the CDR3 is TGTGCCATCATGGCCGCAGGAGGCTACACCTTC. This codes for CAIMAAGGYTF.

The rearrangement uses TRBV6-6 and TRBJ2-7; TRBD1 is a possible D gene (6 bases). Trimming took off 5 bases at V and 3 bases at J, with 17 bases between the two ends. The CDR3 is made up of 15 amino acids. Germline CDR1 MNHNY, CDR2 SVGAGI (reference sequence). The CDR3 spells CASSGAGDRGYEQYF. CDR3 DNA: TGTGCCAGCAGTGGGGCAGGGGATAGAGGCTACGAGCAGTACTTC.

The CDR3 nucleotides are TGCAGTGCAAACAGGGGGCAGTTCTTC. This gives the protein CSANRGQFF. This chain uses TRBV20-1 with TRBJ2-1; 7 nucleotides align to TRBD1. V shed 6 bases, J shed 12 bases, and the junction held 2 bases outside the gene matches. Germline CDR1 and CDR2: DFQATT and SNEGSKA (reference sequence). CDR3 size: 9 residues.

V usage is TRBV5-6 and J usage is TRBJ2-3; TRBD2 matches 9 bases. The CDR3 extends over 16 amino acids. Germline-derived CDR1 and CDR2 are SGHDT and YYEEEE. The J segment lost 2 bases and the V segment lost 1 base, leaving 5 bases of the junction unmatched. CDR3: CASSLMVAGATDTQYF. The DNA of the CDR3 is TGTGCCAGCAGCTTGATGGTAGCGGGGGCCACAGATACGCAGTATTTT.

With regard to this clone: This sample includes further DNA sequences coding for the same CDR3. J is TRBJ2-7 and V is TRBV27; D uncertain. Trimming pared 0 bases from V and 0 bases from J, leaving 3 bases between. This CDR3 region has 13 residues. Germline CDR1 reads MNHEY; CDR2 reads SMNVEV (reference sequence). CDR3 bases: TGTGCCAGCAGTTTATCGGGCTCCTACGAGCAGTACTTC. This encodes CASSLSGSYEQYF.

This clone was recorded only once. The sample contains more than one DNA sequence encoding this CDR3. The chain joins TRBV30 to TRBJ2-2; D not resolved. Germline V gene data show CDR1 as GTSNPN and CDR2 as SVGIG (reference sequence). Trimming cost V 2 bases and J 0 bases, with 4 bases left between them. CDR3 size: 13 residues. DNA for the CDR3: TGTGCCTGGAGTCCGACGAACACCGGGGAGCTGTTTTTT. Translation: CAWSPTNTGELFF.

The V gene is TRBV7-8, the J gene TRBJ1-1; D gene unclear. The CDR3 has 13 amino acids. The germline V gene has CDR1 SGHVS and CDR2 FQNEAQ. Trimming removed 2 bases from V and 5 bases from J, with 9 bases in between. The CDR3 bases are TGTGCCAGCAGCTTATTTCCGGGGACTGAAGCTTTCTTT. Amino acid sequence: CASSLFPGTEAFF.